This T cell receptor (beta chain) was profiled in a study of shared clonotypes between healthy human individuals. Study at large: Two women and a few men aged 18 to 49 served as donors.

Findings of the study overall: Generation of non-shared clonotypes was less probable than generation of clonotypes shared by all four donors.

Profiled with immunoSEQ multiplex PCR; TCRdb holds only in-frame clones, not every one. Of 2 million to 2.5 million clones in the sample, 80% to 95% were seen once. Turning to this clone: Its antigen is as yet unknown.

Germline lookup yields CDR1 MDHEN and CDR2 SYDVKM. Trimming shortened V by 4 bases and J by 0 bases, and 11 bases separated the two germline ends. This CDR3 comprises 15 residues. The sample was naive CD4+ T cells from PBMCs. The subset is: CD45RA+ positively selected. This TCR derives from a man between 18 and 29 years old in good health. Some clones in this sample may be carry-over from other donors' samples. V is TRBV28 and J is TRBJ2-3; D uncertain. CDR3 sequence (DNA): TGTGCCAGCAGTTCTTTTCTCCGTAGCACAGATACGCAGTATTTT. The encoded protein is CASSSFLRSTDTQYF.